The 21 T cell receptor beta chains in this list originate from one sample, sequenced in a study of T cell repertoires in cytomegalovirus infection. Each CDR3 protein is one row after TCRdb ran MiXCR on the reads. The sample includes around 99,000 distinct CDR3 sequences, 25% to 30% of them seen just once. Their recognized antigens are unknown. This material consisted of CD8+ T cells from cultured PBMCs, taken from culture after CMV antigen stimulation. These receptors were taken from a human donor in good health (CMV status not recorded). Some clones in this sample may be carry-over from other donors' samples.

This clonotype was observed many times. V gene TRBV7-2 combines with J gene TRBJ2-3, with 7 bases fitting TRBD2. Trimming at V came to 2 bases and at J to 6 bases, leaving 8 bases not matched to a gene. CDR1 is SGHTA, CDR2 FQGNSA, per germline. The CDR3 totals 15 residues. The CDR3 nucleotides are TGTGCCAGCAGCTTAACTAGCGTCACGGGGGATACGCAGTATTTT. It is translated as CASSLTSVTGDTQYF.

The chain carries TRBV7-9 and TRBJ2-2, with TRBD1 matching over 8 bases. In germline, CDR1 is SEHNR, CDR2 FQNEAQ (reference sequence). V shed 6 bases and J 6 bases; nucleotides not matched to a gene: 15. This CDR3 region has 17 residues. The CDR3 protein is CASSSLRRQGSPGELFF. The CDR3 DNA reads TGTGCCAGCAGTTCTTTGAGGAGACAGGGGTCCCCCGGGGAGCTGTTTTTT.

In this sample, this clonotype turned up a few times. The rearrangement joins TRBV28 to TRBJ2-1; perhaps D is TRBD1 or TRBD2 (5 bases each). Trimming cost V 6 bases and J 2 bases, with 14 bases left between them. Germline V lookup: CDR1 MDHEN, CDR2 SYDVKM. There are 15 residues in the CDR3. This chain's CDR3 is CASSTRWGTYNEQFF. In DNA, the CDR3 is TGTGCCAGCAGCACCCGCTGGGGGACCTACAATGAGCAGTTCTTC.

The CDR3 protein is CASSLKLNSYEQYF. The CDR3 coding sequence is TGTGCCAGCAGCTTAAAACTGAACTCCTACGAGCAGTACTTC. The chain links TRBV11-2 to TRBJ2-7; D remains unclear. The CDR3 loop spans 14 amino acids. CDR1 is SGHAT, CDR2 FQNNGV, per germline. Trimming removed 2 bases at V and 0 bases at J, with 8 bases between.

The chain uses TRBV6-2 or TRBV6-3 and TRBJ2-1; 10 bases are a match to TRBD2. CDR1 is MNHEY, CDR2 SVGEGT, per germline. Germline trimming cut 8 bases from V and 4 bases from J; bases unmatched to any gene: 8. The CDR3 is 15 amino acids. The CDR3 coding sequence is TGTGCCAGCGGGATACTAGCGGGGTCATACAATGAGCAGTTCTTC. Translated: CASGILAGSYNEQFF.

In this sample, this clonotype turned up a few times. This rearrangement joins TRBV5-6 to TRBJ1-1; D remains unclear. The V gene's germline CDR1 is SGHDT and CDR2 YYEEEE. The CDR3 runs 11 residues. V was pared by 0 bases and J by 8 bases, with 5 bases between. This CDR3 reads CASSLALEAFF. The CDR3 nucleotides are TGTGCCAGCAGCTTGGCACTAGAAGCTTTCTTT. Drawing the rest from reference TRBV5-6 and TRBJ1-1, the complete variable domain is DAGVTQSPTHLIKTRGQQVTLRCSPKSGHDTVSWYQQALGQGPQFIFQYYEEEERQRGNFPDRFSGHQFPNYSSELNVNALLLGDSALYLCASSLALEAFFGQGTRLTVV.

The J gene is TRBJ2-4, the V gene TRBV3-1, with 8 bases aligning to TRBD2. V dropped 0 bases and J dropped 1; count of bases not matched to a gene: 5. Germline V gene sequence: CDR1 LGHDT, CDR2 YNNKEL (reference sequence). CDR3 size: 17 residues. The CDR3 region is CASSQDQSGGAKNIQYF. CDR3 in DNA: TGTGCCAGCAGCCAAGATCAAAGCGGGGGTGCCAAAAACATTCAGTACTTC.

CDR3 coding DNA: TGTGCCAGCAGTTCACCCGGGCGAGGCTATGGCTACACCTTC. Translated: CASSSPGRGYGYTF. The chain is built from TRBV28 and TRBJ1-2; D is undetermined. Germline V gene lookup returns CDR1 MDHEN and CDR2 SYDVKM. V was cut by 4 bases and J by 4 bases, with 13 bases left in between. CDR3 size: 14 residues.

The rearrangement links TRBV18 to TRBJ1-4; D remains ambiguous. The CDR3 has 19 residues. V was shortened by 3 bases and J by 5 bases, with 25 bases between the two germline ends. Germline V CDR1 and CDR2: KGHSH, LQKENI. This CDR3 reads CASSPSTRAGSGRNEKLFF. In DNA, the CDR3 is TGTGCCAGCTCACCGTCGACGCGCGCTGGCTCAGGCCGGAATGAAAAACTGTTTTTT.

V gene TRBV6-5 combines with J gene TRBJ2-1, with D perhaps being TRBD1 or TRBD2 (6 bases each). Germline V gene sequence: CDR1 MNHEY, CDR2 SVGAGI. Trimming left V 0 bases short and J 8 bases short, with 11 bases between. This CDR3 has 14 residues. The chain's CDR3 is CASSYSRGEDEQFF. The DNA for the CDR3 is TGTGCCAGCAGTTACTCGAGGGGGGAGGATGAGCAGTTCTTC.

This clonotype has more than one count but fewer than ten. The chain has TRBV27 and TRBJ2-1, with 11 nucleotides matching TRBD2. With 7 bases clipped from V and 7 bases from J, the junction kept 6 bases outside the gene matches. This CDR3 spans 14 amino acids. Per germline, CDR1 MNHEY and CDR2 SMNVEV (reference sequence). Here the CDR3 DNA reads TGTGCCAGCACATGGGTAGCGGGAGGGAATGAGCAGTTCTTC. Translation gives CASTWVAGGNEQFF.

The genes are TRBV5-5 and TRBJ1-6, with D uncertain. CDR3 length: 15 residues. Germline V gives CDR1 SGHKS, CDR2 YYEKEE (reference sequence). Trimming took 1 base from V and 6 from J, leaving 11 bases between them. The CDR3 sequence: CASSLTAPLNSPLHF. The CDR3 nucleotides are TGTGCCAGCAGCTTGACGGCACCACTTAATTCACCCCTCCACTTT.

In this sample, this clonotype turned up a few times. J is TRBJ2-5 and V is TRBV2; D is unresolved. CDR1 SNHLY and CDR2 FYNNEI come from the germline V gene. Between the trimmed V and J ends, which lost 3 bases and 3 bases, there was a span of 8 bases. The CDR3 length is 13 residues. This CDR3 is CASSEGLEETQYF. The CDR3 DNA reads TGTGCCAGCAGTGAGGGGTTAGAAGAGACCCAGTACTTC. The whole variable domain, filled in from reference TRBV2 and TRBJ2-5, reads EPEVTQTPSHQVTQMGQEVILRCVPISNHLYFYWYRQILGQKVEFLVSFYNNEISEKSEIFDDQFSVERPDGSNFTLKIRSTKLEDSAMYFCASSEGLEETQYFGPGTRLLVL.

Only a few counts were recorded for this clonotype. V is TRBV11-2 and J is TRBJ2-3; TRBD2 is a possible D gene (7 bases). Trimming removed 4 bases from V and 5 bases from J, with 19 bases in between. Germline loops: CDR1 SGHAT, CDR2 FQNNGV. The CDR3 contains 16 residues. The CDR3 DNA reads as TGTGCCAGCAGCTCTCTAGCCGGGGGGCCGGGAGATACGCAGTATTTT. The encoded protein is CASSSLAGGPGDTQYF.

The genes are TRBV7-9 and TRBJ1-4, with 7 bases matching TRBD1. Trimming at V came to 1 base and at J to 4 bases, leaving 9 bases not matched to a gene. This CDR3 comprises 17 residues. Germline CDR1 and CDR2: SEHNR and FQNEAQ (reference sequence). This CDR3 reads CASSLDSGTDYNEKLFF. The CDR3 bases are TGTGCCAGCAGCTTAGATTCCGGGACAGACTATAATGAAAAACTGTTTTTT.

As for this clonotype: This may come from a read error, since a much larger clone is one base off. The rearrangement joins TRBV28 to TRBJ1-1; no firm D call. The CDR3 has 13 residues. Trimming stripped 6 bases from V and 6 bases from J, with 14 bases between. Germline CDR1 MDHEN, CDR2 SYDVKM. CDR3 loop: CASRFQMRAEAFF. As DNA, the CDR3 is TGTGCCAGCAGATTCCAAATGCGGGCTGAAGCTTTCTTT.

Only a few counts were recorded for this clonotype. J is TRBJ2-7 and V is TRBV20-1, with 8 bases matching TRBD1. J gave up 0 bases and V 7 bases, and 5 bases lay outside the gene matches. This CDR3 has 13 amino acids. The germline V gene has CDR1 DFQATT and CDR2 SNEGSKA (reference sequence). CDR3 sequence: CSVRDRNSYEQYF. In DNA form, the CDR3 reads TGCAGTGTTAGGGACAGGAACTCCTACGAGCAGTACTTC.

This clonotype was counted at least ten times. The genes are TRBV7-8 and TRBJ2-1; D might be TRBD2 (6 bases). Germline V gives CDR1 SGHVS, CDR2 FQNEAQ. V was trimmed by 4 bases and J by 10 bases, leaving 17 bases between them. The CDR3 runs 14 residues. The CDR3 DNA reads TGTGCCAGCAGCTCGGACGACGCGGGGCGCGAGCAGTTCTTC. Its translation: CASSSDDAGREQFF. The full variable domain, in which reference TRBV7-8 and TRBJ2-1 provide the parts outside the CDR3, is GAGVSQSPRYKVAKRGQDVALRCDPISGHVSLFWYQQALGQGPEFLTYFQNEAQLDKSGLPSDRFFAERPEGSVSTLKIQRTQQEDSAVYLCASSSDDAGREQFFGPGTRLTVL.

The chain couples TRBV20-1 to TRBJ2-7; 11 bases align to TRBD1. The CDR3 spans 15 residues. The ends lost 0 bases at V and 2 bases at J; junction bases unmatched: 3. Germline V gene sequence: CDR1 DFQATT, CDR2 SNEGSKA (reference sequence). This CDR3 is CSAREGTGGPYEQYF. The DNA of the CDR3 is TGCAGTGCTAGAGAGGGGACAGGGGGACCCTACGAGCAGTACTTC.

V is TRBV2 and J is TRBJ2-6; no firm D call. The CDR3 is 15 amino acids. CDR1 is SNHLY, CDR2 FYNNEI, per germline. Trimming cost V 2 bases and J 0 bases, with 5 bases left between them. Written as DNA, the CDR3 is TGTGCCAGCAGTGAATGGCTCTCTGGGGCCAACGTCCTGACTTTC. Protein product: CASSEWLSGANVLTF.

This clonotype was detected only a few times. CDR3 coding DNA: TGTGCCAGCAGTTTGGGACCCGGAGACCGGGACCTTGAGGAGACCCAGTACTTC. Encoded protein: CASSLGPGDRDLEETQYF. The chain uses TRBV28 and TRBJ2-5; D is perhaps TRBD1 or TRBD2 (5 bases each). The CDR3 is 18 amino acids. CDR1 and CDR2 (germline): MDHEN, SYDVKM. Trimming cost V 3 bases and J 5 bases, with 25 bases left between them.